Below, 25 T cell receptor beta chains from the same sample are listed, as sequenced in a study of cytomegalovirus exposure and HLA in healthy donors. The PCR used 60 Vbeta and 13 Jbeta primers. The table came from immunoSEQ multiplex PCR; TCRdb's copy has only in-frame clones and leaves some out. Of tens of thousands of clones listed, nearly 80% are singletons. Sequencing used PBMCs. The receptors originated from a female donor in good health and CMV-seronegative.

The rearrangement joins TRBV18 to TRBJ1-1; 8 nucleotides agree with TRBD1. CDR1 and CDR2 from the germline V gene are KGHSH and LQKENI. The CDR3 totals 15 residues. The V segment lost 0 bases and the J segment 1 base; nucleotides outside the gene matches: 1. The CDR3 bases are TGTGCCAGCTCACCACCCGACAGGGGGAACACTGAAGCTTTCTTT. Translating it yields CASSPPDRGNTEAFF.

The chain combines TRBV27 with TRBJ2-3; 9 positions agree with TRBD2. Trimming cost V 8 bases and J 3 bases; bases outside gene matches: 3. Germline V gives CDR1 MNHEY, CDR2 SMNVEV (reference sequence). The CDR3 is made up of 13 amino acids. CDR3 nucleotides: TGTGCCAGCGGGGCGGGAGGGACAGATACGCAGTATTTT. Amino acids: CASGAGGTDTQYF.

The chain carries TRBV2 and TRBJ1-4; tentatively, D is TRBD1 (6 bases). CDR1 is SNHLY and CDR2 is FYNNEI in the germline V gene. V gave up 6 bases and J gave up 8 bases, with 16 bases separating them. This CDR3 comprises 14 residues. CDR3 sequence (DNA): TGTGCCAGCAGCGATCCGGGACATACCGAAAAACTGTTTTTT. Its translation is CASSDPGHTEKLFF.

The chain uses TRBV5-1 and TRBJ2-1, with 9 nucleotides matching TRBD1. This CDR3 has 14 amino acids. Germline V gives CDR1 SGHRS, CDR2 YFSETQ. The V segment lost 4 bases and the J segment 5 bases; nucleotides outside the gene matches: 4. CDR3 region: CASSQGQGHNEQFF. In nucleotides, the CDR3 is TGCGCCAGCAGCCAGGGACAGGGTCACAATGAGCAGTTCTTC.

The V gene is TRBV7-2, the J gene TRBJ2-7; D is possibly TRBD2 (5 bases). V was shortened by 1 base and J by 0 bases, with 13 bases between the two germline ends. CDR3 length: 16 residues. Germline V gene data show CDR1 as SGHTA and CDR2 as FQGNSA. DNA for the CDR3: TGTGCCAGCAGCTTAGTAGCGTCCCCGAGCTCCTACGAGCAGTACTTC. Protein sequence: CASSLVASPSSYEQYF.

This clone was detected a few times. The genes are TRBV15 and TRBJ1-5; D unresolved. This CDR3 contains 15 residues. With 5 bases removed from V and 5 bases from J, the gap between germline ends came to 16 bases. CDR1 is LNHNV, CDR2 YYDKDF, per germline (reference sequence). DNA for the CDR3: TGTGCCACCAGCCTCAGAGTGTTGAGGGATCAGCCCCAGCATTTT. Translation: CATSLRVLRDQPQHF.

In nucleotides, the CDR3 is TGTGCCAGCAGTGAGGGACAGAACAATCAGCCCCAGCATTTT. This translates into CASSEGQNNQPQHF. The chain is built from TRBV2 and TRBJ1-5; the match to TRBD1 covers 7 bases. Germline trimming cut 3 bases from V and 3 bases from J; bases unmatched to any gene: 2. The CDR3 has 14 residues. Germline lookup yields CDR1 SNHLY and CDR2 FYNNEI.

The chain joins TRBV5-8 to TRBJ1-5; D is possibly TRBD1 (5 bases). Per germline, CDR1 SGHTS and CDR2 YDEGEE. The length of the CDR3 is 15 residues. The germline V and J ends were trimmed by 0 bases and 0 bases, with 7 bases remaining between them. CDR3 sequence reads: CASSLGQHSNQPQHF. The CDR3 DNA reads TGTGCCAGCAGCTTGGGACAGCATAGCAATCAGCCCCAGCATTTT.

The rearrangement links TRBV29-1 to TRBJ2-3; tentative D call: TRBD2 (7 bases). V was cut by 6 bases and J by 4 bases, with 20 bases left in between. The germline gives CDR1 SQVTM, CDR2 ANQGSEA. The CDR3 runs to 15 residues. For the CDR3, the DNA is TGCAGCGTGAGGGGGGGCCATTTAAACCCAGATACGCAGTATTTT. Amino acids: CSVRGGHLNPDTQYF.

The rearrangement links TRBV7-2 to TRBJ2-5, with D uncertain. Germline CDR1 is SGHTA and CDR2 is FQGNSA. The V end was cut by 4 bases, the J end by 7 bases, with 13 bases between. This CDR3 is 13 amino acids long. The CDR3 nucleotides read TGTGCCAGCAGCTCGAGCCCTAGTGGGACCCAGTACTTC. Amino acids: CASSSSPSGTQYF.

The gene calls are TRBV9 and TRBJ1-6, with no clear D. Germline loops: CDR1 SGDLS, CDR2 YYNGEE. V lost 7 bases and J 3 bases, leaving 11 bases between the germline ends. The CDR3 totals 14 residues. CDR3 DNA sequence: TGTGCCAGCCGAAGTGAGGGCTATAATTCACCCCTCCACTTT. Protein: CASRSEGYNSPLHF.

The V and J genes are TRBV15 and TRBJ2-5, with a weak D call TRBD2 (6 bases). The CDR3 spans 16 residues. From germline, CDR1 is LNHNV and CDR2 YYDKDF (reference sequence). V was trimmed by 6 bases and J by 2 bases, leaving 19 bases between them. CDR3 loop: CATRGRETTAQETQYF. In DNA form, the CDR3 reads TGTGCCACCAGAGGCCGGGAGACCACCGCACAAGAGACCCAGTACTTC.

This sequence joins TRBV2 and TRBJ2-7; D is possibly TRBD2 (6 bases). The germline V gene encodes CDR1 SNHLY and CDR2 FYNNEI. Trimming left V 2 bases short and J 6 bases short, with 11 bases between. This CDR3 has 13 amino acids. CDR3 DNA sequence: TGTGCCAGCAGTGAACAACTCGGGGGCGAGCAGTACTTC. Amino acids: CASSEQLGGEQYF.

This chain connects TRBV7-9 to TRBJ2-3; TRBD1 aligns across 9 bases. Trimming took 0 bases from V and 7 from J; bases not matched to a gene: 5. This CDR3 is 15 amino acids long. Germline CDR1 SEHNR, CDR2 FQNEAQ (reference sequence). The CDR3 sequence: CASSLAGQGSHTQYF. DNA of the CDR3: TGTGCCAGCAGCTTAGCGGGACAGGGCTCTCATACGCAGTATTTT.

This clone was observed a few times. This sequence joins TRBV18 and TRBJ2-5; D is unresolved. The V and J ends lost 5 bases and 1 base respectively, with 8 bases between them. The CDR3 consists of 13 residues. CDR1 is KGHSH and CDR2 is LQKENI in the germline V gene. The CDR3 nucleotides read TGTGCCAGCTCAGCAGACACCCAAGAGACCCAGTACTTC. Amino acids: CASSADTQETQYF.

This chain joins TRBV9 and TRBJ2-3, with a weak D call TRBD2 (6 bases). CDR1 is SGDLS and CDR2 is YYNGEE in the germline V gene. The CDR3 covers 18 residues. The ends were cut back, 4 bases at V and 0 bases at J, with 21 bases in the middle. The CDR3 region is CASSSPREEGGSTDTQYF. CDR3 DNA: TGTGCCAGCAGCTCGCCCCGTGAGGAGGGCGGCAGCACAGATACGCAGTATTTT.

This clone was recorded only once. V gene TRBV10-1 combines with J gene TRBJ2-3; 8 positions agree with TRBD2. The CDR3 runs 15 residues. Germline V lookup: CDR1 WNHNN, CDR2 SYGVQD (reference sequence). V trimming: 3 bases; J trimming: 2 bases; junction bases outside the gene matches: 4. The DNA of the CDR3 is TGCGCCAGCAGTGATAGCGGGAAGAACACAGATACGCAGTATTTT. Protein product: CASSDSGKNTDTQYF.

The chain employs TRBV6-5 and TRBJ2-1; 9 bases fit TRBD1. V shed 2 bases and J 8 bases; nucleotides not matched to a gene: 10. The length of the CDR3 is 16 residues. The germline CDR1 and CDR2 sequences are MNHEY and SVGAGI. For the CDR3, the DNA is TGTGCCAGCAGTTACCGTTTCTTTGACAGGGGGGATGAGCAGTTCTTC. Its protein product is CASSYRFFDRGDEQFF.

This rearrangement joins TRBV7-2 to TRBJ1-2; 7 bases line up with TRBD1. The CDR3 loop spans 13 amino acids. In germline, CDR1 is SGHTA, CDR2 FQGNSA. V lost 5 bases to trimming and J lost 2 bases; unmatched junction nucleotides: 2. DNA of the CDR3: TGTGCCAGCAGCCGGGGACAGAACTATGGCTACACCTTC. Translating gives CASSRGQNYGYTF.

J is TRBJ2-7 and V is TRBV7-9, with D possibly TRBD1 on 7 matching bases. Trimming removed 4 bases at V and 7 bases at J, with 14 bases between. The CDR3 is 13 residues long. Per germline, CDR1 SEHNR and CDR2 FQNEAQ (reference sequence). CDR3 protein: CASSSRTGGEQYF. Here the CDR3 DNA reads TGTGCCAGCAGCTCAAGGACAGGAGGGGAGCAGTACTTC. Combining the CDR3 with reference TRBV7-9 and TRBJ2-7 gives the whole variable domain DTGVSQNPRHKITKRGQNVTFRCDPISEHNRLYWYRQTLGQGPEFLTYFQNEAQLEKSRLLSDRFSAERPKGSFSTLEIQRTEQGDSAMYLCASSSRTGGEQYFGPGTRLTVT.

This clone was observed a few times. The rearrangement links TRBV30 to TRBJ1-5; D may be TRBD1 (5 bases). The CDR3 covers 13 residues. V gave up 3 bases and J gave up 4 bases, with 10 bases separating them. CDR1 GTSNPN and CDR2 SVGIG come from the germline V gene (reference sequence). The CDR3 nucleotides are TGTGCCTGGAGGGGGCAGGGAAATCAGCCCCAGCATTTT. Translating it yields CAWRGQGNQPQHF.

The chain has TRBV7-3 and TRBJ2-1; the match to TRBD2 covers 7 bases. From germline, CDR1 is SGHTA and CDR2 FQGTGA. V lost 2 bases to trimming and J lost 7 bases; unmatched junction nucleotides: 8. CDR3 length equals 15 residues. CDR3 sequence: CASSLGLVSRNEQFF. As DNA, the CDR3 is TGTGCCAGCAGCTTAGGACTAGTGTCGAGAAATGAGCAGTTCTTC.

The chain recombines TRBV6-5 with TRBJ2-2; 7 bases agree with TRBD1. CDR1 and CDR2 (germline): MNHEY, SVGAGI. This CDR3 comprises 14 residues. V lost 5 bases, J lost 5 bases, and 5 bases stayed unmatched. CDR3 loop: CASSAGQATGELFF. CDR3 nucleotides: TGTGCCAGCAGTGCTGGACAGGCGACCGGGGAGCTGTTTTTT.

Only a few counts were recorded for this clone. The rearrangement uses TRBV7-6 and TRBJ2-1; 7 bases map to TRBD2. CDR3 length: 16 residues. The ends lost 2 bases at V and 8 bases at J; junction bases unmatched: 12. CDR1 and CDR2 (germline): SGHVS, FNYEAQ. The CDR3 DNA sequence: TGTGCCAGCAGCTTAAGTCTTGGCGGGAGTTTCGATGAGCAGTTCTTC. Amino acids: CASSLSLGGSFDEQFF. The full variable domain, with the rest looked up from reference TRBV7-6 and TRBJ2-1, is GAGVSQSPRYKVTKRGQDVALRCDPISGHVSLYWYRQALGQGPEFLTYFNYEAQQDKSGLPNDRFSAERPEGSISTLTIQRTEQRDSAMYRCASSLSLGGSFDEQFFGPGTRLTVL.

The chain recombines TRBV27 with TRBJ2-7; D possibly corresponds to TRBD1 (6 bases). Trimming left V 2 bases short and J 3 bases short, with 8 bases between. CDR1 and CDR2 from the germline V gene are MNHEY and SMNVEV (reference sequence). The CDR3 is made up of 13 amino acids. CDR3 DNA sequence: TGTGCCAGCAGTTTAAAAGGGGGCTACGAGCAGTACTTC. It codes for CASSLKGGYEQYF.